Shown below are 11 T cell receptor beta chains from a single sample sequenced in a study of OX40 agonist ivuxolimab in advanced cancers. Only in-frame clones appear in the TCRdb table, and some are missing; sequencing was by immunoSEQ multiplex PCR. Of about 48,000 clones listed, approximately 90% are singletons. Sequenced here: CD4+ or CD8+ T cells sorted from blood, sampled in a trial of the OX40 agonist ivuxolimab. These receptors all stem from an adult with an advanced solid tumor such as melanoma, head and neck, liver or kidney cancer.

This chain links TRBV6-5 with TRBJ2-1; D perhaps matches TRBD1 (6 bases). CDR1 and CDR2 (germline): MNHEY, SVGAGI. Trimming cost V 5 bases and J 7 bases, with 12 bases left between them. The CDR3 sequence is 13 residues long. CDR3 amino acids: CASSPIQGNEQFF. In nucleotides, the CDR3 is TGTGCCAGCAGTCCAATACAGGGAAATGAGCAGTTCTTC.

The chain carries TRBV28 and TRBJ2-1; 8 bases fit TRBD2. Looked up from germline, CDR1 is MDHEN and CDR2 is SYDVKM. The CDR3 covers 17 residues. The trim removed 4 bases at V and 3 bases at J, leaving 11 bases unmatched. The CDR3 region is CASSSRFGRGDYNEQFF. The CDR3 DNA reads TGTGCCAGCAGTTCCCGCTTTGGGCGGGGGGACTACAATGAGCAGTTCTTC.

The chain combines TRBV7-8 with TRBJ1-5; no clear D. Trimming shortened V by 1 base and J by 7 bases, and 8 bases separated the two germline ends. Germline-derived CDR1 and CDR2 are SGHVS and FQNEAQ. This CDR3 is 13 amino acids long. CDR3 sequence: CASSLGVGQPQHF. The CDR3 region has the DNA TGTGCCAGCAGCTTAGGGGTAGGGCAGCCCCAGCATTTT.

The chain couples TRBV4-3 to TRBJ2-1; D perhaps matches TRBD1 (6 bases). V lost 3 bases to trimming and J lost 8 bases, with 8 bases between them. Germline assignment: CDR1 LGHNA and CDR2 YSLEER. This CDR3 is built from 12 residues. The CDR3 spells CASSHPGDEQFF. CDR3 nucleotide sequence: TGCGCCAGCAGCCACCCAGGGGATGAGCAGTTCTTC.

This chain uses TRBV27 with TRBJ2-7; D possibly corresponds to TRBD2 (7 bases). Trimming removed 6 bases at V and 3 bases at J, with 18 bases between. Per the germline V gene, CDR1 is MNHEY and CDR2 is SMNVEV (reference sequence). The CDR3 loop spans 15 amino acids. The CDR3 spells CASSSGGVGFYEQYF. CDR3 DNA: TGTGCCAGCAGCTCGGGGGGCGTGGGATTCTACGAGCAGTACTTC.

This clone was detected once. This chain links TRBV6-5 with TRBJ2-1; 11 nucleotides agree with TRBD2. CDR1 MNHEY and CDR2 SVGAGI come from the germline V gene. This CDR3 is built from 16 residues. V lost 0 bases, J lost 7 bases, and 5 bases stayed unmatched. CDR3 nucleotide sequence: TGTGCCAGCAGTTACTCAGTAGCGGGGGGGCGGAATGAGCAGTTCTTC. Protein: CASSYSVAGGRNEQFF.

The chain uses TRBV16 and TRBJ1-4, with D uncertain. This CDR3 spans 14 amino acids. The ends were cut back, 4 bases at V and 0 bases at J, with 6 bases in the middle. Germline-derived CDR1 and CDR2 are KGHSY and FQNENV. The CDR3: CASSRIATNEKLFF. The CDR3, as DNA: TGTGCCAGCAGCCGAATCGCAACTAATGAAAAACTGTTTTTT.

This clone was counted once. The chain combines TRBV9 with TRBJ2-1, with TRBD2 matching over 7 bases. V trimming: 3 bases; J trimming: 0 bases; junction bases outside the gene matches: 3. There are 15 residues in the CDR3. Germline CDR1 is SGDLS and CDR2 is YYNGEE. This chain's CDR3 is CASSGAGSSYNEQFF. In DNA, the CDR3 is TGTGCCAGCAGCGGAGCGGGGAGCTCCTACAATGAGCAGTTCTTC.

CDR3 sequence reads: CASSFGDEQYF. The CDR3 region has the DNA TGTGCCAGCAGCTTTGGCGACGAGCAGTACTTC. The chain carries TRBV7-2 and TRBJ2-7; D gene unclear. The CDR3 runs 11 residues. V was clipped by 3 bases and J by 5 bases, with 5 bases between them. From germline, CDR1 is SGHTA and CDR2 FQGNSA.

The V call is TRBV28, the J call TRBJ1-2; perhaps TRBD1 as D (5 bases). The CDR3 spans 15 residues. CDR1 and CDR2 (germline): MDHEN, SYDVKM. V was pared by 4 bases and J by 2 bases, with 14 bases between. CDR3 nucleotide sequence: TGTGCCAGCAGTTGGGGTCTGGGGGGAAACTATGGCTACACCTTC. Protein sequence: CASSWGLGGNYGYTF.

This chain links TRBV27 with TRBJ1-2, with 11 positions matching TRBD1. The CDR3 is 16 amino acids. With V trimmed by 6 bases and J by 0 bases, 6 bases remained unmatched. The V gene's germline CDR1 is MNHEY and CDR2 SMNVEV (reference sequence). The CDR3 DNA reads as TGTGCCAGCAGGACCCCGGACAGGGGGCCTAACTATGGCTACACCTTC. Protein: CASRTPDRGPNYGYTF.